The entry that follows covers one T cell receptor beta chain sequence. Its target is not known. RNA transcripts gave rise to amplified TCR beta CDR3 regions. The HTBI set primed first-round TCR CDR3 RT-PCR. TCRdb called the multiplex PCR reads again in MiXCR, with one record for every CDR3 protein. The data show about 480,000 distinct CDR3 sequences, approximately 15% seen once. These data originate in a study of T cells in Graves' hyperthyroidism and ophthalmopathy. Germline-derived CDR1 and CDR2 are SGDLS and YYNGEE. The CDR3 is 16 amino acids. Trimming cost V 0 bases and J 0 bases, with 13 bases left between them. Notes on the study in general: Most thyroid clonotypes that were expanded above 0.001 also turned up in blood. The model forecast ophthalmopathy, anticipating it by a median roughly 6 months before onset.

The rearrangement uses TRBV9 and TRBJ2-7, with unresolved D. The sequence was collected from a woman aged 18-29 years with Graves' hyperthyroidism. Sequences were obtained from blood. The DNA of the CDR3 is TGTGCCAGCAGCGTAGCTACGACTGCGAGCTCCTACGAGCAGTACTTC. Protein sequence: CASSVATTASSYEQYF.